This T cell receptor beta chain originates from a study of CD8+CD57+ T cells in acquired aplastic anemia. TCR beta VDJ and CDR3 profiles were obtained from a genomic DNA template. TCRdb re-called the reads with MiXCR, one entry per CDR3 protein. The sample shows a few hundred thousand distinct CDR3 sequences, roughly 57% of them seen only once. Study-wide points: Sharing between patients and controls was observed for twenty-nine CD8+ CDR3 sequences.

Regarding this clonotype: Its antigen is unidentified.

Sample: sorted CD4+, CD8+, or CD8+CD57+ T cells (not recorded which) from PBMCs. This receptor was obtained from a human donor in good health.

The DNA for the CDR3 is TGTGCCAGCAGCTTATATGTAGGGGGCGAGGAGACCCAGTACTTC. This translates into CASSLYVGGEETQYF. The chain has TRBV7-9 and TRBJ2-5; 7 positions match TRBD1. Germline CDR1 and CDR2: SEHNR and FQNEAQ (reference sequence). CDR3 length equals 15 residues. V trimming: 2 bases; J trimming: 5 bases; junction bases outside the gene matches: 8.